Detailed here is one TCR beta chain. The antigen is undetermined. This specimen comes from a study of Ad26.COV2.S vaccination and SARS-CoV-2 variants. Looking at the study overall: The donor participated in the COV1001 trial, in its Ad26.COV2.S arm. Study results and caveats: Recipients of either vaccine or placebo displayed similar breadth of non-spike TCRs. Recipients given vaccine exceeded placebo recipients in spike-specific TCR breadth.

Clones were sequenced by immunoSEQ multiplex PCR, and TCRdb holds only the in-frame ones, with some missing. The profile shows about 350,000 clones, approximately 90% of them singletons. Treatment: about 20 received Ad26.COV2.S at low or high dose, single or two shots; 5 received placebo; per-sample allocation not given. Collection of the samples took place on day 63 after the first injection of vaccine or placebo. Boston provided a donor who was an adult aged 18-55 years. V lost 6 bases and J 2 bases, leaving 11 bases between the germline ends. Looked up from germline, CDR1 is MNHEY and CDR2 is SVGAGI. This CDR3 is built from 14 residues.

Sequenced here: peripheral blood, sampled in a trial of Ad26.COV2.S vaccine versus placebo. The chain recombines TRBV6-5 with TRBJ2-1; possibly TRBD2 for D (5 bases). The source of this sequence is a person between 18 and 59 years old who received the Ad26.COV2.S COVID-19 vaccine or a placebo. CDR3 nucleotide sequence: TGTGCCAGCAGAGAGGGAATTACCTACAATGAGCAGTTCTTC. As protein: CASREGITYNEQFF.